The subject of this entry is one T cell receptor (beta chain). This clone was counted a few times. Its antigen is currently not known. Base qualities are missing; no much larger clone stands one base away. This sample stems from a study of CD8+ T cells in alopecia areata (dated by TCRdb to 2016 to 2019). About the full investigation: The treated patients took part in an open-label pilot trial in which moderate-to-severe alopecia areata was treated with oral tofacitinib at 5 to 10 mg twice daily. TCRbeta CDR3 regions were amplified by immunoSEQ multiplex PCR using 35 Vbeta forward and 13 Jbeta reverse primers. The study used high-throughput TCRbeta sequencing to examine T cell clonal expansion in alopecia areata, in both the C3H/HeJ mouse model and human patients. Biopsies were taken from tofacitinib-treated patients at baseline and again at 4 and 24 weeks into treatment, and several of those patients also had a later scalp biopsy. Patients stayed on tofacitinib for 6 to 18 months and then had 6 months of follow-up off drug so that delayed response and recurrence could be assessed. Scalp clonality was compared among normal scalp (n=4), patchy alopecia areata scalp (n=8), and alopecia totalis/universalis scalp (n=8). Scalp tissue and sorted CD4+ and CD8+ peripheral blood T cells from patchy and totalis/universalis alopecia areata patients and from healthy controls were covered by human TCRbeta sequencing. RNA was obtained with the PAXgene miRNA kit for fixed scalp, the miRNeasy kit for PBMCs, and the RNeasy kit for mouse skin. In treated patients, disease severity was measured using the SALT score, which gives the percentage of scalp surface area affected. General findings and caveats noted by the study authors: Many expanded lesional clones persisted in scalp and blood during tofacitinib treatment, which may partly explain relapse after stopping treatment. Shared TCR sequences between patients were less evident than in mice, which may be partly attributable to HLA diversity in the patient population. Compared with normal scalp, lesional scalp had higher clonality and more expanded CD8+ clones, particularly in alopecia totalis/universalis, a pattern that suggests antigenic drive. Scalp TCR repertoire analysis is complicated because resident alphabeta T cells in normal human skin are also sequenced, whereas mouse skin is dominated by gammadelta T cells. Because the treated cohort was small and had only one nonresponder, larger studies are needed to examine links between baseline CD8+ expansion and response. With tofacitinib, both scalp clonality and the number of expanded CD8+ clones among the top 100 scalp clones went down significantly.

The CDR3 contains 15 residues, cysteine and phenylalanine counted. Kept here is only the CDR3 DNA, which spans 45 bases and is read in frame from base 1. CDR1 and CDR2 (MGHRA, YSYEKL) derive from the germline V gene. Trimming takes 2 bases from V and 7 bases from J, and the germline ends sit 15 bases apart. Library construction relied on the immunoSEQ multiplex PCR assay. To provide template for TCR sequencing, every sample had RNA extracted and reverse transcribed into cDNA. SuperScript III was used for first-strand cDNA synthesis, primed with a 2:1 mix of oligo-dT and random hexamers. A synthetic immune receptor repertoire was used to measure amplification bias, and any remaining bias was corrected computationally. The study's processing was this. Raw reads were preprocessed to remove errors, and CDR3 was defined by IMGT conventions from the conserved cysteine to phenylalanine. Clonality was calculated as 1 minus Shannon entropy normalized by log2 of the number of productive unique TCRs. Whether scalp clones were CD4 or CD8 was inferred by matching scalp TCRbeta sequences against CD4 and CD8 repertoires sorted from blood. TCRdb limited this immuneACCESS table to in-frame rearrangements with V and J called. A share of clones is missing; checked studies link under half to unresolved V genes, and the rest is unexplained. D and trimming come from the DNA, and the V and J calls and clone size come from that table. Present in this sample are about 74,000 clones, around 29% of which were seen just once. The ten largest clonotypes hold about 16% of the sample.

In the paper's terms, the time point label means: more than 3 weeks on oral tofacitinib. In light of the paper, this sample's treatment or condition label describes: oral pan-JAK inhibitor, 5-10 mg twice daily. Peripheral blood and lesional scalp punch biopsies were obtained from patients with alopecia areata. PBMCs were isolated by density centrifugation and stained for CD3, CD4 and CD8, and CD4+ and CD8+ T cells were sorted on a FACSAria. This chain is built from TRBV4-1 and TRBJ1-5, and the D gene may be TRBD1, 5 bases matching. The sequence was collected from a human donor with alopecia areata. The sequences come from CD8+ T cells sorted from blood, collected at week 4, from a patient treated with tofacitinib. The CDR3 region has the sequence CASSQTFGGGQPQHF. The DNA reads TGCGCCAGCAGCCAAACCTTCGGGGGGGGACAGCCCCAGCATTTT.